These T cell receptor beta chains were read from a single sample in a study of early T cells in non-severe SARS-CoV-2 infection. TCRdb reprocessed the 5' RACE reads with MiXCR, giving one entry per CDR3 protein. The sample has about 90,000 distinct CDR3 sequences, about an eighth seen once. Sample: whole blood. The receptors come from an adult who was a healthcare worker with PCR-confirmed SARS-CoV-2 infection or an uninfected control (not recorded which). Both conserved end residues are part of each CDR3. A D gene is named only where the DNA matches it firmly. Some rows have no size entry. The others give once, few or many, or a class for an expanded clone.

D	V	J	size	CDR3	DNA
NA	TRBV19	TRBJ2-1	many	CASSLRRVDEQFF	TGTGCCAGTAGTCTTAGACGGGTCGATGAGCAGTTCTTC
TRBD1	TRBV6-5	TRBJ2-2	few	CASSYSEGATGELFF	TGTGCCAGCAGTTACTCAGAGGGGGCCACCGGGGAGCTGTTTTTT
TRBD1	TRBV2	TRBJ1-4	NA	CASSADRGSNEKLFF	TGTGCCAGCAGTGCCGACAGGGGTTCTAATGAAAAACTGTTTTTT
NA	TRBV29-1	TRBJ2-1	NA	CSAGTGGLYNEQFF	TGCAGCGCCGGGACTGGTGGACTCTACAATGAGCAGTTCTTC
TRBD2	TRBV7-9	TRBJ2-1	few	CASSPGLPYNEQFF	TGTGCCAGCAGCCCGGGACTACCATACAATGAGCAGTTCTTC
NA	TRBV20-1	TRBJ1-6	NA	CSARGAQDSPLHF	TGCAGTGCTAGAGGGGCCCAAGATTCACCCCTCCACTTT
NA	TRBV29-1	TRBJ1-1	NA	CSVFTGTGAGAFF	TGCAGCGTTTTCACCGGGACCGGGGCTGGAGCTTTCTTT
TRBD1	TRBV11-2	TRBJ1-2	few	CVSSHTGGNYGYTF	TGTGTCAGCAGTCATACAGGGGGGAACTATGGCTACACCTTC
NA	TRBV7-9	TRBJ2-5	many	CASSFETQYF	TGTGCCAGCAGCTTCGAGACCCAGTACTTC
NA	TRBV4-2	TRBJ1-3	few	CASSQDALAASGNTIYF	TGTGCCAGCAGCCAAGACGCCTTGGCCGCATCTGGAAACACCATATATTTT
NA	TRBV5-1	TRBJ1-1	NA	CASSLKAIGGGRLNTEAFF	TGCGCCAGCAGCTTGAAGGCTATTGGTGGCGGACGGTTGAACACTGAAGCTTTCTTT
NA	TRBV7-9	TRBJ1-1	NA	CASRPDRTEGTEAFF	TGTGCCAGCAGACCCGATAGGACGGAAGGGACTGAAGCTTTCTTT
TRBD2	TRBV7-6	TRBJ2-1	many	CASSPNGLAGGNEQFF	TGTGCCAGCAGCCCAAACGGACTAGCGGGAGGCAATGAGCAGTTCTTC
NA	TRBV20-1	TRBJ2-3	few	CSAGPEWDTQYF	TGCAGTGCAGGCCCGGAGTGGGATACGCAGTATTTT
TRBD1	TRBV11-3	TRBJ2-7	few	CASSRQGSEQYF	TGTGCCAGCAGCCGACAGGGTTCCGAGCAGTACTTC
NA	TRBV29-1	TRBJ2-7	NA	CSVARGISGYEQYF	TGCAGCGTTGCCCGCGGGATAAGCGGCTACGAGCAGTACTTC